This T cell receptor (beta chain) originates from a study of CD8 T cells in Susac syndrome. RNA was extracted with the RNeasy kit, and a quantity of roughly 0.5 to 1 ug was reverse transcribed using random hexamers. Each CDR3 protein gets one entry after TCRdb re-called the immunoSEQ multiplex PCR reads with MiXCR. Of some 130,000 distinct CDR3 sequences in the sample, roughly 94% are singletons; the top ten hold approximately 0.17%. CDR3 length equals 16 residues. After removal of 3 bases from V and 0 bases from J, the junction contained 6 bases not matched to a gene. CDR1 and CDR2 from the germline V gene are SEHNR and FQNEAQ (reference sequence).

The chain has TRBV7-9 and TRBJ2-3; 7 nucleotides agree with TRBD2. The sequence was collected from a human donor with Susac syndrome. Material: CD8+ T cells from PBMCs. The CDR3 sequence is CASSFTAGYSTDTQYF. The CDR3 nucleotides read TGTGCCAGCAGCTTCACAGCGGGATACAGCACAGATACGCAGTATTTT.